Here is one T cell receptor beta chain with its context. Its antigen is unidentified. The CDR3 consists of 14 residues. Some 30,000 T cell genomes (roughly 300 ng DNA) went into each PBMC replicate. Repertoires were generated with immunoSEQ multiplex PCR, while TCRdb's copy carries only in-frame clones and drops some. The sample consists of under 600,000 clones, roughly 79% of them appearing once. The entry originates in a study of shared clonotypes between healthy human individuals. Across the whole study: Aged 18 to 49, the donors were two women and a few men. Study results and caveats: Limited genetic and exposure-history diversity came from having few donors.

Within Nashville, Tennessee resided all donors, each a Caucasian adult. The sample was PBMCs. This clonotype was obtained from a woman between 40 and 55 years old in good health. Some clones in this sample may be carry-over from other donors' samples. This chain joins TRBV21-1 and TRBJ2-3; the table's D gene call, TRBD2, was not cross checked with the DNA. TRBV21-1 corresponds to a pseudogene. This chain's CDR3 is CASRTGLADYTQYF. The CDR3 DNA reads as TGTGCCAGCCGAACGGGACTAGCGGATTATACGCAGTATTTT.